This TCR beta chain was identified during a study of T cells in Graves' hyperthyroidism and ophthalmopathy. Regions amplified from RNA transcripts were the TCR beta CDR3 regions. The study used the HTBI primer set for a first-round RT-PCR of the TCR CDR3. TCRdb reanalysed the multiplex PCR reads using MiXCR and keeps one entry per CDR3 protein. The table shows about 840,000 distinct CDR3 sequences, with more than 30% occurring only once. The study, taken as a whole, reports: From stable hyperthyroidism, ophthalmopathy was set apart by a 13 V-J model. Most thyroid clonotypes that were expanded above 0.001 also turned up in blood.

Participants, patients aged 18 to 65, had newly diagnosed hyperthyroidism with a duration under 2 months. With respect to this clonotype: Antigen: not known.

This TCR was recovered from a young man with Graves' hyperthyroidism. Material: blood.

CDR3 amino acids: CASSQVGGAKTQYF. CDR3 nucleotides: TGTGCCAGCAGCCAGGTGGGGGGCGCGAAGACCCAGTACTTC. The chain is built from TRBV11-2 and TRBJ2-5; D could derive from TRBD1 or TRBD2 (6 bases each). Per germline, CDR1 SGHAT and CDR2 FQNNGV. CDR3 size: 14 residues. Trimming cost V 5 bases and J 6 bases, with 16 bases left between them. The whole variable domain, filled in from reference TRBV11-2 and TRBJ2-5, reads EAGVAQSPRYKIIEKRQSVAFWCNPISGHATLYWYQQILGQGPKLLIQFQNNGVVDDSQLPKDRFSAERLKGVDSTLKIQPAKLEDSAVYLCASSQVGGAKTQYFGPGTRLLVL.